Reported below is one TCR beta chain. The sample is drawn from a study of blood T cell repertoires in COVID-19. For the study at large: From the United States, Italy and Spain came samples of acute and convalescent COVID-19.

Germline-derived CDR1 and CDR2 are LGHDT and YNNKEL (reference sequence). CDR3 length equals 14 residues. V was trimmed by 0 bases and J by 4 bases, leaving 9 bases between them. Authors' analysis steps: Reference gene primer amplification gave nucleated cell count estimates. Method: immunoSEQ multiplex PCR; TCRdb's copy keeps in-frame clones and lacks some. V, J and clone size are those of that table, while D and trimming were read from the DNA. In the table there are 65,000 to 85,000 clones, more than 70% of which are singletons. This TCR was recovered from a man in his forties or fifties with active COVID-19. V is TRBV3-1 (or the pseudogene TRBV3-2) and J is TRBJ2-5, with TRBD2 as a possible D gene (6 bases). Sequencing was done on a sample of peripheral blood. In nucleotides, the CDR3 is TGTGCCAGCAGCCAAGAACTAGCAGGAGAGACCCAGTACTTC. This translates into CASSQELAGETQYF.